This T cell receptor (beta chain) was captured by sequencing in a study of CD4 T cells in relation to SARS-CoV-2 and coronaviruses. Study in general: TCR beta CDR3s were sequenced after approximately ten-day antigen culture of PBMCs. The restricting HLA molecule for shared crossreactive spike epitopes was mapped.

Before the COVID-19 pandemic, during about 2011-2019, CD4+ T cells were taken from unexposed donors. The cells were cultured for approximately ten days before CD4+ T cells were isolated. Cells permitting, SARS-CoV-2 S/N and four cold-coronavirus spikes were tested on unexposed-donor CD4+ T cells. Half the medium was replaced with IL-2 medium on days 3 and 7. Per the germline V gene, CDR1 is SGDLS and CDR2 is YYNGEE. V shed 3 bases and J shed 0 bases, with 10 bases lying between them. The CDR3 loop spans 15 amino acids. TCRdb's copy holds only in-frame clones and misses some; the assay was immunoSEQ multiplex PCR. The table has about 17,000 clones, around 80% seen once. In regard to this clone: Its target is not known.

The source material was CD4+ T cells from PBMCs, cultured in vitro. The V and J genes are TRBV9 and TRBJ1-3; D uncertain. The clonotype was recovered from a human donor in good health. The CDR3 loop is CASSASGISGNTIYF. The CDR3 bases are TGTGCCAGCAGCGCTTCAGGTATCTCTGGAAACACCATATATTTT.